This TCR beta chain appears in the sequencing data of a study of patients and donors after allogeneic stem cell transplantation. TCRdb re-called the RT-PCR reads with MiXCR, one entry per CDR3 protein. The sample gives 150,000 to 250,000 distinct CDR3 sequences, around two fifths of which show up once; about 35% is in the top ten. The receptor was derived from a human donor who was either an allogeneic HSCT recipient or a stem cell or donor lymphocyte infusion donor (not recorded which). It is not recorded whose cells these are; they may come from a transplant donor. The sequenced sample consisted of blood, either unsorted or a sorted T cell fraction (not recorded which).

The CDR3 DNA is TGTGCCAGCAGTTTCTCCCCCTCCTACAATGAGCAGTTCTTC. This gives the protein CASSFSPSYNEQFF. This chain links TRBV27 with TRBJ2-1; unclear D gene. V shed 3 bases and J shed 0 bases, with 6 bases lying between them. This CDR3 comprises 14 residues. CDR1 and CDR2 (germline): MNHEY, SMNVEV (reference sequence).